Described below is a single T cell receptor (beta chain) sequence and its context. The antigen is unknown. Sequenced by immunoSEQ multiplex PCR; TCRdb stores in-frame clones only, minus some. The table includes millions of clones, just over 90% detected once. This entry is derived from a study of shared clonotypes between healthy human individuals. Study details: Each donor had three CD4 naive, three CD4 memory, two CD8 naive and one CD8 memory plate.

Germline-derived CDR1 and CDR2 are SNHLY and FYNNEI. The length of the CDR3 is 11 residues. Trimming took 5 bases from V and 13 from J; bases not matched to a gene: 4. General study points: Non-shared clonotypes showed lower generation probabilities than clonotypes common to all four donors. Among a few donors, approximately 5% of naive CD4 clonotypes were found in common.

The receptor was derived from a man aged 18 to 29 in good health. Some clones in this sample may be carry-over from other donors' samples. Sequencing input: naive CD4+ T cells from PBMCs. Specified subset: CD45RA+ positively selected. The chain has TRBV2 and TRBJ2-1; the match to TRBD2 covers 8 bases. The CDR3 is CASSSGRLQFF. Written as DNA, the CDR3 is TGTGCCAGCAGTAGCGGGAGACTACAGTTCTTC.